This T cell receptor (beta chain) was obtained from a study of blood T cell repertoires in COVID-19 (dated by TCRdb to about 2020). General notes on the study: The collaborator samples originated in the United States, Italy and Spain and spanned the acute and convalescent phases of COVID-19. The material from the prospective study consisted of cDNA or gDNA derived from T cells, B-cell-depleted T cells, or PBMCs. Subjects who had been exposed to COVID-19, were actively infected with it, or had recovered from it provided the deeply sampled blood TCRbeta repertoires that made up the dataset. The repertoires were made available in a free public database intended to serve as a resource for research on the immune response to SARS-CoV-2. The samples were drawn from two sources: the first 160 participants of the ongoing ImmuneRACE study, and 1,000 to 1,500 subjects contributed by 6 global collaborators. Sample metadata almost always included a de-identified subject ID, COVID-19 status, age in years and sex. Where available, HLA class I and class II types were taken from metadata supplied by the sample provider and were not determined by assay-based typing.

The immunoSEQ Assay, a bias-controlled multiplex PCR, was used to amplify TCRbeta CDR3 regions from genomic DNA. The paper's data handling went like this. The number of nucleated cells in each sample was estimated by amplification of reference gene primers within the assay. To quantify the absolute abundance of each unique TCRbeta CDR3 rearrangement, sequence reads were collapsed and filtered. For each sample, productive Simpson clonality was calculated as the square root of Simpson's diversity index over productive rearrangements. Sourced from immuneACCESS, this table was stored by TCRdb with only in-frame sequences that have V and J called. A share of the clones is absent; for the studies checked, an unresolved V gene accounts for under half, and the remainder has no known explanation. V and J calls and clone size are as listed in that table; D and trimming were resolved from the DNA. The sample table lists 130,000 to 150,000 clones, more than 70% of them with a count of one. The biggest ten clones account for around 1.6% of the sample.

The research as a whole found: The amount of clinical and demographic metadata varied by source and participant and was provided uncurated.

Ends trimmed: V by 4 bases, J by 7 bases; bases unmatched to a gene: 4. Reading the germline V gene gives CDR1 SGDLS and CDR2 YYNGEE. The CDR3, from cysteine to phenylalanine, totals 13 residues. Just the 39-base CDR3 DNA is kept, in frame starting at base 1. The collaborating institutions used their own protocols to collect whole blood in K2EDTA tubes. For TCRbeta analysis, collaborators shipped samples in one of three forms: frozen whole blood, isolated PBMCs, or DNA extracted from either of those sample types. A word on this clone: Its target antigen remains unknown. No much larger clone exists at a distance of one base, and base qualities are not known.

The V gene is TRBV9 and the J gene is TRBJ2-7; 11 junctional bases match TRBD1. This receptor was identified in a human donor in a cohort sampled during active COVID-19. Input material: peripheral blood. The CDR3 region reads CASSRTGGREQYF. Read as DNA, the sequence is TGTGCCAGCAGCCGGACAGGGGGCAGAGAGCAGTACTTC.